This T cell receptor (beta chain) is from a study of blood T cell repertoires in COVID-19. For the study at large: COVID-19 samples collected from the United States, Italy and Spain covered acute and convalescent phases. T cells, B-cell-depleted T cells, or PBMCs supplied cDNA or gDNA.

Original processing methods: Scientists estimated how many nucleated cells there were by amplifying reference gene primers. Repertoires were generated with immunoSEQ multiplex PCR, while TCRdb's copy carries only in-frame clones and drops some. D and trimming come from the DNA, and the V and J calls and clone size come from that table. This table holds 25,000 to 30,000 clones, approximately 87% found once. In this sample, this clone turned up a few times. What was sequenced was peripheral blood. This clonotype was sampled from a human donor in a cohort sampled during active COVID-19.

The CDR3 DNA reads TGCAGCGTTGCCTCCGGGACAGGTTGGGAGACCCAGTACTTC. Translated, it gives CSVASGTGWETQYF. The chain recombines TRBV29-1 with TRBJ2-5; 8 bases are shared with TRBD1. V dropped 4 bases and J dropped 5; count of bases not matched to a gene: 9. The CDR3 runs 14 residues. Germline V CDR1 and CDR2: SQVTM, ANQGSEA. The variable domain in full, with the rest retrieved from reference TRBV29-1 and TRBJ2-5, is SAVISQKPSRDICQRGTSLTIQCQVDSQVTMMFWYRQQPGQSLTLIATANQGSEATYESGFVIDKFPISRPNLTFSTLTVSNMSPEDSSIYLCSVASGTGWETQYFGPGTRLLVL.